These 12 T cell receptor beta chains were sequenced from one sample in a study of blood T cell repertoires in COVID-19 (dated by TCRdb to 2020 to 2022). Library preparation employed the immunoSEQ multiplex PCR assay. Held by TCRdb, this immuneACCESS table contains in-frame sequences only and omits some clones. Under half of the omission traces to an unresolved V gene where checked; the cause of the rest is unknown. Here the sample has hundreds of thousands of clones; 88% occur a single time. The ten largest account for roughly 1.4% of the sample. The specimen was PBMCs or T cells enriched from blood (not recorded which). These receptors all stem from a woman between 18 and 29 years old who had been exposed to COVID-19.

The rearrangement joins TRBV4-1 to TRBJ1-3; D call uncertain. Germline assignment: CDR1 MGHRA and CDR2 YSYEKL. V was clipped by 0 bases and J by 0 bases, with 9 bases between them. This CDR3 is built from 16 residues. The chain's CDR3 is CASSQDGSASGNTIYF. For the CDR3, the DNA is TGCGCCAGCAGCCAAGATGGGAGCGCCTCTGGAAACACCATATATTTT.

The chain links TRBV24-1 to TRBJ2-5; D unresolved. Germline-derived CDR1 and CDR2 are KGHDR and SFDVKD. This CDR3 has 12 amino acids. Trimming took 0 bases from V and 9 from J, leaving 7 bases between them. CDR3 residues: CATSDLAMAQYF. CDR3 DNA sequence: TGTGCCACCAGTGATTTGGCTATGGCCCAGTACTTC.

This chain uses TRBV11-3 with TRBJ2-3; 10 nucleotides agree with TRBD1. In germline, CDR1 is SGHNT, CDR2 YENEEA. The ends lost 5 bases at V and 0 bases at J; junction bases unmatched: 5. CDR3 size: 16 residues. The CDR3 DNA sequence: TGTGCCAGCAGCAAAGGGACAGGGGTTAGCACAGATACGCAGTATTTT. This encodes CASSKGTGVSTDTQYF. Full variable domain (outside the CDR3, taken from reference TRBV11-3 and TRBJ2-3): EAGVVQSPRYKIIEKKQPVAFWCNPISGHNTLYWYLQNLGQGPELLIRYENEEAVDDSQLPKDRFSAERLKGVDSTLKIQPAELGDSAVYLCASSKGTGVSTDTQYFGPGTRLTVL.

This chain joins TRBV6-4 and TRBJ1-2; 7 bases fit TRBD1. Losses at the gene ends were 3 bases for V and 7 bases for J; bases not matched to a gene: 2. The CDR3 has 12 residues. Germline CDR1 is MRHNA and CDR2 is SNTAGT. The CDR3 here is CASSEQGSGYTF. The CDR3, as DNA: TGTGCCAGCAGTGAACAGGGGAGTGGCTACACCTTC.

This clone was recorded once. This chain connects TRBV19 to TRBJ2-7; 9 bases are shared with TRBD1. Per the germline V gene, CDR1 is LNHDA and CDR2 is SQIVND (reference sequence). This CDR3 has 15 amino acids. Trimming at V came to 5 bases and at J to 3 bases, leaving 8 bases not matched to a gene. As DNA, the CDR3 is TGTGCCAGTAGTGCCCTCGGGACAGGGCTCTACGAGCAGTACTTC. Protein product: CASSALGTGLYEQYF.

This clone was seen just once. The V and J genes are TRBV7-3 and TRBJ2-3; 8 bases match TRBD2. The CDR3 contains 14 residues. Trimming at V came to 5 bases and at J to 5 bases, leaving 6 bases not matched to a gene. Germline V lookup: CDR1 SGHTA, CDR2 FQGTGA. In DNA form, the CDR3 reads TGTGCCAGCAGCCCCGGGGGGGGGAGAGATACGCAGTATTTT. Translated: CASSPGGGRDTQYF.

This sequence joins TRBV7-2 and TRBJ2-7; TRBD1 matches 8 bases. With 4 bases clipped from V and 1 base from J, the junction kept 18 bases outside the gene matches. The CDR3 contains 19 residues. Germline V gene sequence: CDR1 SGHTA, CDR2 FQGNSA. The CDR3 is CASSSTATLRQGASYEQYF. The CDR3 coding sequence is TGTGCCAGCAGCTCAACCGCGACGTTGAGGCAGGGGGCTTCCTACGAGCAGTACTTC.

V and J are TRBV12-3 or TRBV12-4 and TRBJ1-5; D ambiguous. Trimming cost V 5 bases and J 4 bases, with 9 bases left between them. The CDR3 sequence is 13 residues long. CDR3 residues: CASSLTANQPQHF. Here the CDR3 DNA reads TGTGCCAGCAGTCTAACCGCGAATCAGCCCCAGCATTTT.

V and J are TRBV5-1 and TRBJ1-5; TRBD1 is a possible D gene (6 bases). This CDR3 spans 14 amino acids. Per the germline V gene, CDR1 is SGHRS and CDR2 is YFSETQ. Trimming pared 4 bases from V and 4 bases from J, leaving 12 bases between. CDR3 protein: CASSPGTYNQPQHF. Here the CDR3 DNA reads TGCGCCAGCAGCCCCGGGACATATAATCAGCCCCAGCATTTT. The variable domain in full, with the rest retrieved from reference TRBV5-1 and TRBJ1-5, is KAGVTQTPRYLIKTRGQQVTLSCSPISGHRSVSWYQQTPGQGLQFLFEYFSETQRNKGNFPGRFSGRQFSNSRSEMNVSTLELGDSALYLCASSPGTYNQPQHFGDGTRLSIL.

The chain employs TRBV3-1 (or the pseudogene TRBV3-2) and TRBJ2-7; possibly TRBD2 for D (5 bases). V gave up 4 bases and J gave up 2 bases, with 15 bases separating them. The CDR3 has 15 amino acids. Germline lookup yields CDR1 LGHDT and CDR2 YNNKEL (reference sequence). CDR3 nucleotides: TGTGCCAGCAGCCCATTCGGACTGCCGACCTACGAGCAGTACTTC. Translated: CASSPFGLPTYEQYF.

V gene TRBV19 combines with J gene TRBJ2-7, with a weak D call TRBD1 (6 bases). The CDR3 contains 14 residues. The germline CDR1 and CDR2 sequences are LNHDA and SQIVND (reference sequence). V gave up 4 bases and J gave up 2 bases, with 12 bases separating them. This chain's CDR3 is CASSKTGVPYEQYF. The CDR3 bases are TGTGCCAGTAGTAAGACAGGAGTTCCCTACGAGCAGTACTTC. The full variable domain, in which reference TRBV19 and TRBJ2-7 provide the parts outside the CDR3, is DGGITQSPKYLFRKEGQNVTLSCEQNLNHDAMYWYRQDPGQGLRLIYYSQIVNDFQKGDIAEGYSVSREKKESFPLTVTSAQKNPTAFYLCASSKTGVPYEQYFGPGTRLTVT.

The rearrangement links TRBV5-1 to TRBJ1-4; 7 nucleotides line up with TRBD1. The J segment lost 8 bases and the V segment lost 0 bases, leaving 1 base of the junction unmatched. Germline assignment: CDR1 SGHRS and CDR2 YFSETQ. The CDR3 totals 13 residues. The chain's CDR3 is CASSLGGQEKLFF. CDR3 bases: TGCGCCAGCAGCTTGGGGGGACAGGAAAAACTGTTTTTT.